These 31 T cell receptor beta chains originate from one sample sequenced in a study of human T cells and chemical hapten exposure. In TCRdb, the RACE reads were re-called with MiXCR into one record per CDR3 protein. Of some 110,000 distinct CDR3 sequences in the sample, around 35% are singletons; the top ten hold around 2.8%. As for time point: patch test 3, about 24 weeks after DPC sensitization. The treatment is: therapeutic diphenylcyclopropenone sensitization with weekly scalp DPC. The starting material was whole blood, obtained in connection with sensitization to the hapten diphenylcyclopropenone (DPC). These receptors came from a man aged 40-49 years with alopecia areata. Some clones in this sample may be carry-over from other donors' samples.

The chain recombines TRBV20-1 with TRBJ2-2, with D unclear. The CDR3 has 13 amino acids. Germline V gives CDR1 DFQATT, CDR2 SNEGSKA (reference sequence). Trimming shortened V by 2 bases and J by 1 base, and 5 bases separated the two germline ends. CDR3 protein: CSARYRNTGELFF. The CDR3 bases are TGCAGTGCTAGATACAGGAACACCGGGGAGCTGTTTTTT.

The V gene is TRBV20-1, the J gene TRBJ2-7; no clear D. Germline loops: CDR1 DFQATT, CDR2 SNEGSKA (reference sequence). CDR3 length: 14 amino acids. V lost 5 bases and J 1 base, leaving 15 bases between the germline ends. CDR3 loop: CSALSPQVSYEQYF. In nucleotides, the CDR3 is TGCAGTGCTCTATCGCCCCAGGTTTCCTACGAGCAGTACTTC.

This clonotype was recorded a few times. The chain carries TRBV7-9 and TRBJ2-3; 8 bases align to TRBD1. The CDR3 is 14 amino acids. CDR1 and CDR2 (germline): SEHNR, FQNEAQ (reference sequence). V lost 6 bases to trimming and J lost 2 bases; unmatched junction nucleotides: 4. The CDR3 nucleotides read TGTGCCAGCAGACGGACAGGGCCCACAGATACGCAGTATTTT. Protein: CASRRTGPTDTQYF.

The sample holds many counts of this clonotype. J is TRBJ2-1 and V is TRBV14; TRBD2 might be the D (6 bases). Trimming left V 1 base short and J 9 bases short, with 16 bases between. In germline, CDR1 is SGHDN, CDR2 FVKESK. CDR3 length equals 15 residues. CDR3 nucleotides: TGTGCCAGCAGCCAAGGGTTAGCGCGGGGCAGTGAGCAGTTCTTC. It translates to CASSQGLARGSEQFF.

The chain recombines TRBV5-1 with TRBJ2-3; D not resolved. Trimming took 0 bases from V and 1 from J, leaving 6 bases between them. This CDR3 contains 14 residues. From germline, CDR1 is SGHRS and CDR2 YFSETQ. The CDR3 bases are TGCGCCAGCAGCTTGGATGCGCGCACAGATACGCAGTATTTT. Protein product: CASSLDARTDTQYF.

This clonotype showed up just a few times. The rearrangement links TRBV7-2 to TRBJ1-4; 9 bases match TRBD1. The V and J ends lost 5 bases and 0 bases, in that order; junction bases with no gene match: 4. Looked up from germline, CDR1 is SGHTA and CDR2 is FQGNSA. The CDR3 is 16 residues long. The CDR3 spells CASSRTGETTNEKLFF. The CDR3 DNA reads TGTGCCAGCAGCAGGACAGGGGAAACAACTAATGAAAAACTGTTTTTT.

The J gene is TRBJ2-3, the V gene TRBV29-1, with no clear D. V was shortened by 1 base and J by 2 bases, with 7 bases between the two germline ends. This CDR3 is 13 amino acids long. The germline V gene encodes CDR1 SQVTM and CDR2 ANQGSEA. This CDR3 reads CSVEGYSTDTQYF. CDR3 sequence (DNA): TGCAGCGTTGAAGGCTATTCCACAGATACGCAGTATTTT.

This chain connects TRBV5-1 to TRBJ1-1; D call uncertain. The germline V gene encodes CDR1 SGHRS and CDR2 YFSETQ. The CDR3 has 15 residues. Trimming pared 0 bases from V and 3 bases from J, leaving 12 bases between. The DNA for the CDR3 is TGCGCCAGCAGCTTGGAACCCACTTCCGACACTGAAGCTTTCTTT. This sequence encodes CASSLEPTSDTEAFF.

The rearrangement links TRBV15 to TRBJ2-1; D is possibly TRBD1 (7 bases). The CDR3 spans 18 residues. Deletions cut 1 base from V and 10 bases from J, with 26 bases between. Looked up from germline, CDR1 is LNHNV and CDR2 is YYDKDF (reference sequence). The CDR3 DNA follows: TGTGCCACCAGCAGAGTGCCCTCCGGGGGACAGCCCGTGAAGGAGCAGTTCTTC. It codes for CATSRVPSGGQPVKEQFF.

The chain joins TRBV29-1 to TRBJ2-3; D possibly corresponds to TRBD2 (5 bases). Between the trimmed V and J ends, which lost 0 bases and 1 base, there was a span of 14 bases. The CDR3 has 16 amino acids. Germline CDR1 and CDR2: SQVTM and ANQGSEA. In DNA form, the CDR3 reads TGCAGCGTTGAAGATCGCGAGGGTTGGGGCACAGATACGCAGTATTTT. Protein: CSVEDREGWGTDTQYF.

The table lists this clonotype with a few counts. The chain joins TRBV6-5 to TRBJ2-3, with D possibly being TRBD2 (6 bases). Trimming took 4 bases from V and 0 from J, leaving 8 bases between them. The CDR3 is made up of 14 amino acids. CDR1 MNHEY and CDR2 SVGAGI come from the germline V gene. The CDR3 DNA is TGTGCCAGCAGTTTTCGGGGGAGCACAGATACGCAGTATTTT. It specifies CASSFRGSTDTQYF.

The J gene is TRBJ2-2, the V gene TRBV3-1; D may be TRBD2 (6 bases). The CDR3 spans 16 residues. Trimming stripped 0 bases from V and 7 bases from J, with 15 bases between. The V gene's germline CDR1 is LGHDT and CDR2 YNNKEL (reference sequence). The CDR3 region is CASSQESLPRGGELFF. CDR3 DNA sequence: TGTGCCAGCAGCCAAGAGTCCCTCCCGCGGGGCGGGGAGCTGTTTTTT.

CDR3 bases: TGTGCCAGCAGTTACCCTTACGGTGACAATCAGCCCCAGCATTTT. Its translation is CASSYPYGDNQPQHF. The rearrangement uses TRBV6-2 or TRBV6-3 and TRBJ1-5; no reliable D call. V lost 2 bases, J lost 3 bases, and 11 bases lay in between. Germline V lookup: CDR1 MNHEY, CDR2 SVGEGT. This CDR3 has 15 residues.

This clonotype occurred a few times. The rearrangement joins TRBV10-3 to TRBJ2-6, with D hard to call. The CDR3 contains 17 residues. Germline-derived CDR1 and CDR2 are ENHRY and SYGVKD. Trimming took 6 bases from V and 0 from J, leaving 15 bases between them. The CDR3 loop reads CAIRIVNAGSGANVLTF. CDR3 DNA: TGTGCCATCAGAATAGTCAACGCAGGCTCTGGGGCCAACGTCCTGACTTTC.

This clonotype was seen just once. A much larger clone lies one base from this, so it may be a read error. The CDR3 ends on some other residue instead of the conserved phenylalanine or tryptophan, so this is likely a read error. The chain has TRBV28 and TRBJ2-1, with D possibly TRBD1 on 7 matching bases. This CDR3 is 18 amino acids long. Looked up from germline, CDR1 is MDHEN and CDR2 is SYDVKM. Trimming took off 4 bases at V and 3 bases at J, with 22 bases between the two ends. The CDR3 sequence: CASSSFQGVGLYYNEQFS. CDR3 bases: TGTGCCAGCAGTTCCTTTCAGGGGGTGGGACTCTACTACAATGAGCAGTTCTCC.

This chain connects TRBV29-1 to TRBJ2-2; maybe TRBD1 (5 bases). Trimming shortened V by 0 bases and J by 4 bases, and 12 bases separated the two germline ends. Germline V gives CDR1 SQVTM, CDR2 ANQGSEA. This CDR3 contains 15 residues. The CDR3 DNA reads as TGCAGCGTTGAAGATGCGCAGGGCATCACCGGGGAGCTGTTTTTT. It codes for CSVEDAQGITGELFF.

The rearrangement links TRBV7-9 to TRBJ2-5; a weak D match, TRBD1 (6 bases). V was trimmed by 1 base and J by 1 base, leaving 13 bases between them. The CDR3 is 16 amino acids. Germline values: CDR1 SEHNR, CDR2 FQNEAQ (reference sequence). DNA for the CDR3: TGTGCCAGCAGCTTAGGGCCAGGGGCCATCCAAGAGACCCAGTACTTC. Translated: CASSLGPGAIQETQYF.

The DNA of the CDR3 is TGTGCCAGCAGCTTAGGGCGACAGGGGCATTCACCCCTCCACTTT. The encoded protein is CASSLGRQGHSPLHF. This chain joins TRBV7-2 and TRBJ1-6; 8 positions match TRBD1. V lost 1 base to trimming and J lost 8 bases; unmatched junction nucleotides: 4. Germline CDR1 reads SGHTA; CDR2 reads FQGNSA. The CDR3 extends over 15 amino acids.

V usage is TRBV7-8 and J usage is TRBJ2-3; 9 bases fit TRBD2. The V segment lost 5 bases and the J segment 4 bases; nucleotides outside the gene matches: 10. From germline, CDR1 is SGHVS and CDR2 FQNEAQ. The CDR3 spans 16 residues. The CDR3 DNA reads TGTGCCAGCAGCGCCTATCTAGCGGGACGGGCAGATACGCAGTATTTT. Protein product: CASSAYLAGRADTQYF.

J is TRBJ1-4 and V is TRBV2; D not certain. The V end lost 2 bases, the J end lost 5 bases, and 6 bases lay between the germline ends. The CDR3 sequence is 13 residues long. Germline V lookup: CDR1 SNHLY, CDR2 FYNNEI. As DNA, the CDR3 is TGTGCCAGCAGTGAACTCAGAAATGAAAAACTGTTTTTT. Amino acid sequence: CASSELRNEKLFF.

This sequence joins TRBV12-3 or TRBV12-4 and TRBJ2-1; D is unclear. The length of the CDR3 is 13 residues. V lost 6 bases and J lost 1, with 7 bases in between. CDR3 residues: CASRLFSYNEQFF. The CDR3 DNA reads TGTGCCAGCAGATTATTTTCCTACAATGAGCAGTTCTTC.

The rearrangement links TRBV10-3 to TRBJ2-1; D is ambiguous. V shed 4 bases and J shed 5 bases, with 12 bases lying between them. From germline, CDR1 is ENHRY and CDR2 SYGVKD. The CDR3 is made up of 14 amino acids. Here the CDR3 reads CAISAGSPDNEQFF. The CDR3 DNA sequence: TGTGCCATCAGTGCGGGCAGTCCCGACAATGAGCAGTTCTTC.

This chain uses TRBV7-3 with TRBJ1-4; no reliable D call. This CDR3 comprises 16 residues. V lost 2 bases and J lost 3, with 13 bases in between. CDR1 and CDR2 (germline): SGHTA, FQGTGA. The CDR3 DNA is TGTGCCAGCAGCTTATTGTCGGGGATGGCTAATGAAAAACTGTTTTTT. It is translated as CASSLLSGMANEKLFF.

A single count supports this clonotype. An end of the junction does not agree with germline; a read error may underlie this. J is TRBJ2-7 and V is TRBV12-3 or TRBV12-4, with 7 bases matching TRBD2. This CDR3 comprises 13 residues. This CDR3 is CASSLAVLYEQYF. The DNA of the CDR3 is TGTGCCAGCAGTCTAGCGGTTCTCTACGAGCAGTACTTC.

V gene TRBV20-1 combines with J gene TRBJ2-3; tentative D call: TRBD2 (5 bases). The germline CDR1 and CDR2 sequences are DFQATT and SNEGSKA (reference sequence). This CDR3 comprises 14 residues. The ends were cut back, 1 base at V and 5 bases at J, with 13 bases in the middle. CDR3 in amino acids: CSARVAGTLDTQYF. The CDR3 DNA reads TGCAGTGCTAGAGTTGCGGGCACCCTAGATACGCAGTATTTT.

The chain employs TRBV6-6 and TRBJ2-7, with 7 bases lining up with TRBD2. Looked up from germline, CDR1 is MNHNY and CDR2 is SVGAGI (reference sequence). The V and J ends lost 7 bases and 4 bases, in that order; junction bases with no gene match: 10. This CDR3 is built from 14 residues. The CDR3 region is CASTNGRPQYEQYV. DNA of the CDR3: TGTGCCAGCACCAACGGGAGGCCACAATACGAGCAGTACGTC.

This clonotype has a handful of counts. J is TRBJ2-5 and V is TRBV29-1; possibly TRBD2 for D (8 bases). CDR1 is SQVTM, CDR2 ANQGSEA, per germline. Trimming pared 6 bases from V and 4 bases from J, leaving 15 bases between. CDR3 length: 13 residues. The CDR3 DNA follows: TGCAGCGTCGACAGGGCGGGGGGAGAGACCCAGTACTTC. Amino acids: CSVDRAGGETQYF.

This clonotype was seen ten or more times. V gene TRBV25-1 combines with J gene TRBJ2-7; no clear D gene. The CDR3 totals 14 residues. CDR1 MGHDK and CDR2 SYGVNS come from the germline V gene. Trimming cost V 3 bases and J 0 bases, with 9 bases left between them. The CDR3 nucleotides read TGTGCCAGCAGTGATAAAACATCCTCCTACGAGCAGTACTTC. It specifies CASSDKTSSYEQYF.

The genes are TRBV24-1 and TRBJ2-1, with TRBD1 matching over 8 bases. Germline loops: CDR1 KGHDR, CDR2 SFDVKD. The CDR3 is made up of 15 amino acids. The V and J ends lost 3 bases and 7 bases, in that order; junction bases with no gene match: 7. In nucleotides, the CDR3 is TGTGCCACCAGTGATCGGGACAGGTGCGTAAATGAGCAGTTCTTC. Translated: CATSDRDRCVNEQFF.

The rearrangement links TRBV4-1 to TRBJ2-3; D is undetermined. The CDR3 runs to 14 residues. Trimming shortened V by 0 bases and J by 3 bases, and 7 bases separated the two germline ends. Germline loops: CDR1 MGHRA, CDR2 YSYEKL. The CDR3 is CASSQEFATDTQYF. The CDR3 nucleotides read TGCGCCAGCAGCCAAGAATTCGCAACAGATACGCAGTATTTT.

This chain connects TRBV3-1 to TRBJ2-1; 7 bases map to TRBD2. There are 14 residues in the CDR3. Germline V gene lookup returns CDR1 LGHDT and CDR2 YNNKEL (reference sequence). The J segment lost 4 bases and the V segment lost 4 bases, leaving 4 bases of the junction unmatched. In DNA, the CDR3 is TGTGCCAGCAGCCCAAGCGGGATATACAATGAGCAGTTCTTC. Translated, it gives CASSPSGIYNEQFF.